This TCR beta chain was profiled in a study of cytomegalovirus exposure and HLA in healthy donors. Although they were nominally healthy when sampled, donors likely had unrecorded immune exposures. Overall study findings and caveats: Altogether, around 160 TCR beta chains were recorded as cytomegalovirus-associated.

Primers for the PCR totalled 60 Vbeta and 13 Jbeta. Using immunoSEQ multiplex PCR, the repertoire was profiled, and TCRdb retains in-frame clones only, with some absent. The table records roughly 100,000 clones, just over 75% of them present only once. As regards this clone: Its target is not known.

J gave up 0 bases and V 4 bases, and 7 bases lay outside the gene matches. Looked up from germline, CDR1 is MNHNS and CDR2 is SASEGT. The CDR3 is made up of 16 amino acids. The chain recombines TRBV6-1 with TRBJ1-2, with 8 bases matching TRBD1. The sequenced sample was PBMCs. The source is a man aged 35-49 years in good health and CMV-seropositive. CDR3 bases: TGTGCCAGCAGTGCACAGGGGGGGTATTCTAACTATGGCTACACCTTC. Protein sequence: CASSAQGGYSNYGYTF.